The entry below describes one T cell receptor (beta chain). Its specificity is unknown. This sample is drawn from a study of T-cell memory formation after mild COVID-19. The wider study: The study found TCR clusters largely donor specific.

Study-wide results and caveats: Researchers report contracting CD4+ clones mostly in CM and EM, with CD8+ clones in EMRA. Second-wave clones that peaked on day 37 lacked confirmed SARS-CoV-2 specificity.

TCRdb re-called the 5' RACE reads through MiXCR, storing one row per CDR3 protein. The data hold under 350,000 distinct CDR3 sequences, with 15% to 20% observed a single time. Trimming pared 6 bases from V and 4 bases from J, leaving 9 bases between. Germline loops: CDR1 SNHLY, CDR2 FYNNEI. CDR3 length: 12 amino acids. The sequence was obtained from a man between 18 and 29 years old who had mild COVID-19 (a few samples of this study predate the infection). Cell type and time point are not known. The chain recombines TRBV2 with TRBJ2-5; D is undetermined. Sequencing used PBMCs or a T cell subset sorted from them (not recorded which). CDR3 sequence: CASSAMRETQYF. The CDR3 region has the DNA TGTGCCAGCAGCGCTATGCGAGAGACCCAGTACTTC.